The present TCR beta chain was sequenced within a study of brain T cells in children with intractable seizures. Regarding the study as a whole: Absence of clones before surgery may stem from lower sequencing depth. Only CDR3 sequence similarity suggested viral specificity, without known HCMV serostatus.

The table came from immunoSEQ multiplex PCR; TCRdb's copy has only in-frame clones and leaves some out. The sample records approximately 77,000 clones, roughly 91% being singletons. Germline V lookup: CDR1 MNHEY, CDR2 SVGAGI. This CDR3 is built from 10 residues. Sequencing was limited to surgery cases with top T cell transcript signatures in brain tissue. Patients received at least one anti-epileptic drug before surgery. This clone was recorded once. Its antigen is unknown. Relative to the germline gene, one junction end is altered; a read error may explain this. This chain connects TRBV6-5 to TRBJ1-1, with 9 bases fitting TRBD1. The sequencing used peripheral blood, collected at surgery. The receptor's source is a boy under two years old with tuberous sclerosis and intractable seizures. CDR3 nucleotide sequence: TGTGCCGGGGGGACAGGGCGAGGTGGTTTT. This translates into CAGGTGRGGF.